Listed below are T cell receptor beta chains from one sample, sequenced in a study of blood T cells in healthy people across ages. TCRdb re-derived calls from the 5' RACE reads in MiXCR, one entry per CDR3 protein. Of about 650,000 distinct CDR3 sequences in the sample, 32% are singletons; the top ten hold 15%. Source material: blood. The receptors derive from a woman older than 75 in good health. CDR3s leave out the opening cysteine and the closing phenylalanine or tryptophan. Fields, in order: V gene, J gene, clone size, CDR3 protein. Only part of the rows carry a size: once, few, many, or a class if the clone is expanded.

>TRBV28|TRBJ2-3|once
ASSFLAGRNPSTDTQY
>TRBV7-9|TRBJ2-7|many
ASSGGTAYEQY
>TRBV6-5|TRBJ2-3|few
ASTRLATDTQY
>TRBV29-1|TRBJ2-1|once
SCWGGAGGGPNEQF
>TRBV12-3/TRBV12-4|TRBJ2-3|-
ASSFGGASTDAQY
>TRBV7-3|TRBJ2-7|many
ASSHPGQGKNEQY
>TRBV12-3/TRBV12-4|TRBJ2-5|many
ASKHRGRKETQY
>TRBV4-3|TRBJ2-4|many
ASSQDSGVQLEQY
>TRBV20-1|TRBJ2-3|-
SASRGGGADTQY
>TRBV6-2/TRBV6-3|TRBJ1-1|many
ASSGGTGWTEAF
>TRBV3-1|TRBJ1-1|many
ASGHPGGMNTEAF
>TRBV30|TRBJ2-7|many
AWTRDSLGEQY
>TRBV29-1|TRBJ2-1|once
SARTSGGASEQF
>TRBV12-3/TRBV12-4|TRBJ2-3|-
ASSTRGGADMQY
>TRBV25-1|TRBJ1-1|many
ASSEENSYTEAF
>TRBV6-6|TRBJ2-2|-
ASSYGRAGELF
>TRBV5-1|TRBJ2-7|many
ASSQTPDTFYEQY
>TRBV11-3|TRBJ2-1|many
ASSLRTSVDNEQF
>TRBV6-1|TRBJ1-5|-
AIHQGPLNQPQH
>TRBV20-1|TRBJ2-1|many
SARVGTSGGAEQF
>TRBV6-1|TRBJ2-5|-
ASSMTFQANEQY
>TRBV24-1|TRBJ2-1|few
ATSDYIGDDYNERF
>TRBV11-2|TRBJ2-7|many
ASSRTTPGSGGSYSYEQY
>TRBV12-3/TRBV12-4|TRBJ1-3|-
ACRPRGARGNTIY
>TRBV6-1|TRBJ2-3|few
ASSEKTSDTDTQY
>TRBV27|TRBJ1-2|-
ASSLLGDSKSGYGYT
>TRBV29-1|TRBJ2-5|many
SVLGDRRETQY
>TRBV5-1|TRBJ2-7|many
ASSLGFGVYEQY
>TRBV25-1|TRBJ1-1|-
ASSRDRWATEAF
>TRBV6-2/TRBV6-3|TRBJ1-1|-
ASGPRGGFQANTEAF
>TRBV20-1|TRBJ2-1|-
SARGQDPWRNEQF
>TRBV4-3|TRBJ2-1|many
ASSLTSGRHNEQF
>TRBV20-1|TRBJ2-5|-
SASLAGRQETQY
>TRBV20-1|TRBJ2-2|many
SAQRGGPNTGELF
>TRBV7-2|TRBJ2-3|many
ASSPGRGGRVADTQY
>TRBV5-1|TRBJ2-1|many
ASSLVIAGGNEQF
>TRBV6-5|TRBJ1-1|many
ASSPGWGGTEAF
>TRBV10-3|TRBJ1-6|many
AISDWDRGGSPLH
>TRBV4-1|TRBJ2-7|-
AGSQGDLAGIEQY
>TRBV11-2|TRBJ2-1|-
ASSLNRPLGFVGDRGRRYNEQF